This TCR beta chain appears in the sequencing data of a study of tumor-infiltrating lymphocytes in primary liver carcinoma (dated by TCRdb to 2016 to 2017). Notes on the research overall: Between November 2015 and March 2016, a handful of patients in China with histopathologically diagnosed primary liver carcinoma had surgical resection. A total of roughly 35 specimens from 5 patients went through TCRbeta repertoire sequencing, namely 25 tumor regions, 5 adjacent noncancerous liver tissues and 5 peripheral blood samples. Each sample produced about 3.65 to 7.13 million productive TCRbeta reads, and read depth showed no significant difference between tissue types. Reproducibility between technical replicate repertoires was high, with correlation coefficients above 0.95 and mean shared-clone rates roughly 0.86. Tumors of the five patients were stage T1-T3 N0M0 with maximum diameters of roughly 4.2 to 11 cm. Hepatocellular carcinoma (four) or combined HCC and intrahepatic cholangiocarcinoma (one) was present in the five patients, who were three men and two women aged 30 to 69 years. Across five regions of each liver tumor, along with adjacent normal tissue and blood, the study brought together TCRbeta repertoire sequencing, expression microarrays and whole-exome sequencing.

A constant-region primer and ProtoScript II reverse transcriptase were used to reverse-transcribe TCRbeta-specific cDNA from roughly 0.55 ug total RNA. Three nested multiplex PCR rounds, following a slightly modified ARM-PCR procedure, were used to build the TCRbeta libraries. Each of the first two PCR rounds ran for approximately 10 cycles using multiplex TRBV1-TRBV30 forward primers together with a Cbeta reverse primer. A final 25-cycle PCR with Deep VentR polymerase added sample barcodes and Illumina adapters. Before sequencing, amplicons between 200 and 500 bp were purified from gel using a QIAquick gel extraction kit. An Illumina HiSeq 2500 was used to sequence the TCRbeta amplicons with 250-bp paired-end reads. On the study's bioinformatics: Quality trimming of reads was performed with Trimmomatic v0.33, and paired reads were merged with FLASH v1.2.11 so that full CDR3 sequences could be recovered. V, D and J germline segments were assigned to the rearranged TCRbeta sequences by MiGEC v1.2.1b. Clonotype statistics, along with Shannon-Wiener diversity indices, were calculated using VDJtools v1.0.0. Except for diversity analysis, only each sample's 250 most abundant clonotypes were used in subsequent analyses to reduce sampling bias. Using fastp at Q25 and MiXCR, TCRdb reprocessed the public reads and kept productive beta chains. Every distinct CDR3 protein forms one entry, paired with its most common genes and DNA. TCRdb, not the original authors, processed these V and J calls. Present in this sample are just over 300,000 distinct CDR3 sequences, roughly three fifths of which were seen just once. The ten largest clones add up to over 15% of the sample.

Summary of the overall study and its limitations: Only five patients were included in the study, and the authors note that the findings should be validated in a larger study. Because the samples were bulk and unsorted, CD4+ and CD8+ T cell repertoires could not be compared. Because sequencing covered only the TCR beta chain and unpaired alpha chains were not captured, true repertoire diversity is likely underestimated. Repertoire overlap was found to be higher between tumor regions (mean approximately 35%) than between tumor-adjacent (around 17%) or tumor-blood (about 14%) pairs, consistent with antigen-driven expansion. Compared with blood, tumors had a significantly larger share of the repertoire taken up by the top 250 clones (p = 0.039).

RNA from unsorted whole blood was extracted with TRIzol reagent, and germline DNA was obtained with the DNeasy Blood & Tissue kit. Chronic HBV infection was present in the patients, and the patients were treatment-naive at sampling. About 4 milliliters of peripheral blood were collected into K2EDTA tubes before surgery. Reading from cysteine to phenylalanine, the CDR3 counts 14 amino acids. Here the CDR3 DNA is all that survives: 42 bases in frame from base 1. V drops 1 base and J drops 1 base, leaving 5 bases in between. In the germline V gene (reference sequence), CDR1 corresponds to PRHDT and CDR2 to FYEKMQ. On this clonotype itself: Its specific antigen is unknown. Base qualities were left out, and no much larger clone turns up one base away.

The V gene is TRBV13 and the J gene is TRBJ1-3, with the D gene call left open. Sequencing input: peripheral blood. This TCR came from a woman in her thirties with primary liver carcinoma and hepatitis B virus infection. The DNA reads TGTGCCAGCAGCTTAGCAAGGTCTGGAAACACCATATATTTT. Translated, this gives CASSLARSGNTIYF.